The 32 T cell receptor beta chains given below trace back to one sample, sequenced in a study of post-analysis software for immune sequencing data. The study's findings and limits: The five TRBV segments detected at higher frequency in patients than in controls included TRBV5-6, TRBV5-1 and TRBV20-1.

The library was made from cDNA and included unique molecular identifiers. TCRdb re-called the PCR reads through MiXCR, storing one row per CDR3 protein. The profile shows fewer than 900,000 distinct CDR3 sequences, more than 45% of them singletons. Their specific antigens are unknown. Input material: blood. These receptors came from a girl aged 5-17 years with multiple sclerosis.

This clonotype appeared many times. This chain links TRBV4-1 with TRBJ2-5; TRBD2 might be the D (6 bases). Gene TRBJ2-7 matches the end of the DNA better, so the J call may be wrong. The CDR3 is 14 amino acids. In germline, CDR1 is MGHRA, CDR2 YSYEKL. DNA of the CDR3: TGCGCCAGCAGCTCGGGACTGCTTTCTCCCGAGCAGTACTTC. As protein: CASSSGLLSPEQYF.

This rearrangement joins TRBV6-7 to TRBJ1-1; the D is unclear. TRBV6-7 is reported as an ORF; its role is uncertain. Trimming removed 2 bases from V and 2 bases from J, with 9 bases in between. This CDR3 region has 14 residues. CDR3 region: CASSYMESNTEAFF. CDR3 bases: TGTGCCAGCAGTTACATGGAGTCAAACACTGAAGCTTTCTTT.

This chain links TRBV6-2 or TRBV6-3 with TRBJ2-1, with a possible D match to TRBD2 (6 bases). Deletions cut 4 bases from V and 8 bases from J, with 15 bases between. This CDR3 spans 14 amino acids. Germline lookup yields CDR1 MNHEY and CDR2 SVGEGT. CDR3 sequence reads: CASSFLGLSDEQFF. CDR3 coding DNA: TGTGCCAGCAGTTTCCTCGGACTATCCGATGAGCAGTTCTTC.

This chain connects TRBV19 to TRBJ2-1, with D unresolved. Trimming took 5 bases from V and 1 from J, leaving 12 bases between them. Looked up from germline, CDR1 is LNHDA and CDR2 is SQIVND (reference sequence). The CDR3 totals 15 residues. CDR3 coding DNA: TGTGCCAGTAGTCCCTTCGGTGAGTCCTACAATGAGCAGTTCTTC. It specifies CASSPFGESYNEQFF. Filled out from reference TRBV19 and TRBJ2-1, the complete variable domain reads DGGITQSPKYLFRKEGQNVTLSCEQNLNHDAMYWYRQDPGQGLRLIYYSQIVNDFQKGDIAEGYSVSREKKESFPLTVTSAQKNPTAFYLCASSPFGESYNEQFFGPGTRLTVL.

This clonotype occurred a few times. The chain combines TRBV6-5 with TRBJ2-7, with 9 bases aligning to TRBD2. Trimming at V came to 2 bases and at J to 6 bases, leaving 5 bases not matched to a gene. The CDR3 runs to 14 residues. Germline V gene data show CDR1 as MNHEY and CDR2 as SVGAGI. Here the CDR3 DNA reads TGTGCCAGCAGTTACCTGACTAGCGGTGCCGAGCAGTACTTC. This sequence encodes CASSYLTSGAEQYF.

The rearrangement uses TRBV10-3 and TRBJ2-5; 7 nucleotides agree with TRBD1. V lost 3 bases, J lost 2 bases, and 3 bases stayed unmatched. CDR1 is ENHRY, CDR2 SYGVKD, per germline. This CDR3 contains 14 residues. The CDR3 sequence: CAISDGTAQETQYF. Written as DNA, the CDR3 is TGTGCCATCAGTGATGGGACAGCACAAGAGACCCAGTACTTC.

V is TRBV2 and J is TRBJ2-1; D is unclear. V was trimmed by 4 bases and J by 9 bases, leaving 10 bases between them. The germline V gene has CDR1 SNHLY and CDR2 FYNNEI. The CDR3 runs to 12 residues. Here the CDR3 DNA reads TGTGCCAGCAGTGCCTCTCGTGGTGAGCAGTTCTTC. Its protein product is CASSASRGEQFF.

This clonotype was seen only once. An end of the junction differs from the germline gene, which may be a read error. The rearrangement joins TRBV7-2 to TRBJ2-1; 9 bases fit TRBD2. This CDR3 is 15 amino acids long. Per germline, CDR1 SGHTA and CDR2 FQGNSA. The CDR3: CASSLTSGRLDEQIF. CDR3 DNA: TGTGCCAGCAGCTTGACCAGCGGGAGGCTCGATGAGCAGATCTTC.

The chain carries TRBV3-1 and TRBJ2-3, with 13 nucleotides matching TRBD2. The CDR3 runs to 20 residues. Germline CDR1 LGHDT, CDR2 YNNKEL (reference sequence). The junction had 14 bases not matched to a gene; V was cut back by 2 bases and J by 3 bases. In DNA, the CDR3 is TGTGCCAGCAGCCAATTCAAGGGCCTAGGGACTAGCGGGATGACAGATACGCAGTATTTT. Translation gives CASSQFKGLGTSGMTDTQYF.

This chain links TRBV24-1 with TRBJ1-2, with a possible D match to TRBD1 (6 bases). The germline V gene has CDR1 KGHDR and CDR2 SFDVKD. V lost 3 bases and J lost 5, with 18 bases in between. The CDR3 is made up of 16 amino acids. The CDR3 sequence is CATSDRDTRTSYGYTF. The DNA of the CDR3 is TGTGCCACCAGTGATAGGGACACAAGGACCTCATATGGCTACACCTTC.

V is TRBV2 and J is TRBJ2-3; D is undetermined. CDR1 and CDR2 (germline): SNHLY, FYNNEI. The CDR3 is 15 residues long. The V end was cut by 3 bases, the J end by 1 base, with 11 bases between. CDR3 residues: CASSDGPTGTDTQYF. The DNA of the CDR3 is TGTGCCAGCAGTGATGGCCCAACCGGCACAGATACGCAGTATTTT.

The chain is built from TRBV27 and TRBJ2-5; a weak D match, TRBD2 (7 bases). V was shortened by 1 base and J by 2 bases, with 14 bases between the two germline ends. The germline CDR1 and CDR2 sequences are MNHEY and SMNVEV (reference sequence). The CDR3 loop spans 16 amino acids. This CDR3 reads CASSLLGGAWQETQYF. The CDR3 region has the DNA TGTGCCAGCAGTTTATTAGGGGGGGCATGGCAAGAGACCCAGTACTTC.

The chain uses TRBV5-1 and TRBJ2-3, with D unclear. The length of the CDR3 is 15 residues. V was trimmed by 1 base and J by 3 bases, leaving 12 bases between them. CDR1 and CDR2 (germline): SGHRS, YFSETQ. CDR3 in amino acids: CASSLSRDRTDTQYF. Written as DNA, the CDR3 is TGCGCCAGCAGCTTGTCGAGAGATCGGACAGATACGCAGTATTTT.

This clonotype was observed a few times. The V gene is TRBV20-1, the J gene TRBJ2-7; the D gene is possibly TRBD1 (6 bases). The J call may be in error: the DNA end matches TRBJ2-5 better. This CDR3 comprises 13 residues. Germline values: CDR1 DFQATT, CDR2 SNEGSKA (reference sequence). The CDR3 region is CSASGAGRETQYF. The CDR3 DNA is TGCAGTGCTTCAGGGGCGGGTCGGGAGACCCAGTACTTC.

J is TRBJ2-7 and V is TRBV2; 10 nucleotides line up with TRBD2. The CDR3 loop spans 15 amino acids. J gave up 1 base and V 6 bases, and 6 bases lay outside the gene matches. The germline V gene has CDR1 SNHLY and CDR2 FYNNEI. The CDR3 region has the DNA TGTGCCAGCAGGGTTGGACTAGCGGCATCCTACGAGCAGTACTTC. Its protein product is CASRVGLAASYEQYF.

The chain carries TRBV4-1 and TRBJ2-1; D call uncertain. CDR3 size: 13 residues. Deletions cut 0 bases from V and 11 bases from J, with 11 bases between. Germline CDR1 MGHRA, CDR2 YSYEKL. CDR3 in amino acids: CASSQDGGRQQFF. The CDR3 coding sequence is TGCGCCAGCAGCCAAGACGGCGGCAGGCAGCAGTTCTTC.

The V call is TRBV14, the J call TRBJ2-1, with 8 bases matching TRBD2. The CDR3 consists of 18 residues. With V trimmed by 0 bases and J by 0 bases, 7 bases remained unmatched. Germline V gene data show CDR1 as SGHDN and CDR2 as FVKESK. CDR3 DNA: TGTGCCAGCAGCCAAGATATCGGGGGGGTGGGCTCCTACAATGAGCAGTTCTTC. It translates to CASSQDIGGVGSYNEQFF. Complete variable domain (other parts from reference TRBV14 and TRBJ2-1): EAGVTQFPSHSVIEKGQTVTLRCDPISGHDNLYWYRRVMGKEIKFLLHFVKESKQDESGMPNNRFLAERTGGTYSTLKVQPAELEDSGVYFCASSQDIGGVGSYNEQFFGPGTRLTVL.

The chain recombines TRBV12-3 or TRBV12-4 with TRBJ2-7; D tentatively reads TRBD1 or TRBD2 (5 bases each). V dropped 6 bases and J dropped 1 base, with 16 bases sitting between them. This CDR3 has 15 amino acids. Written as DNA, the CDR3 is TGTGCCAGCAGACGGGACGCAGTGGAATCCTACGAGCAGTACTTC. Encoded protein: CASRRDAVESYEQYF.

This rearrangement joins TRBV7-2 to TRBJ2-7; 10 bases fit TRBD2. Unmatched junction bases numbered 9, after V lost 5 bases and J lost 2 bases. The CDR3 contains 16 residues. Germline lookup yields CDR1 SGHTA and CDR2 FQGNSA. The CDR3 is CASSPTPGTSAYEQYF. DNA for the CDR3: TGTGCCAGCAGCCCGACTCCCGGGACTAGCGCCTACGAGCAGTACTTC.

The chain is built from TRBV29-1 and TRBJ2-5; D gene ambiguous. The J call may be incorrect, as the DNA end agrees better with TRBJ2-7. This CDR3 has 14 residues. Germline-derived CDR1 and CDR2 are SQVTM and ANQGSEA. CDR3 protein: CSIITEQATYEQYF. CDR3 bases: TGCAGCATCATTACCGAGCAGGCCACCTACGAGCAGTACTTC.

This rearrangement joins TRBV20-1 to TRBJ2-1, with a possible D match to TRBD2 (5 bases). This CDR3 has 14 residues. Trimming took off 0 bases at V and 1 base at J, with 7 bases between the two ends. Germline CDR1 and CDR2: DFQATT and SNEGSKA (reference sequence). The CDR3 loop is CSAREAGSYNEQFF. The CDR3 region has the DNA TGCAGTGCTAGAGAGGCGGGTTCCTACAATGAGCAGTTCTTC.

This clonotype was detected only a few times. CDR3 DNA sequence: TGCAGCGTTGAGGGGGGGCTGAGAGGCAGCACAGATACGCAGTATTTT. Its translation is CSVEGGLRGSTDTQYF. The chain couples TRBV29-1 to TRBJ2-3; D is possibly TRBD2 (7 bases). The CDR3 covers 16 residues. In germline, CDR1 is SQVTM, CDR2 ANQGSEA. The germline V and J ends were trimmed by 3 bases and 0 bases, with 16 bases remaining between them.

This clonotype was seen just once. The chain couples TRBV25-1 to TRBJ2-1; 12 bases match TRBD2. CDR1 and CDR2 from the germline V gene are MGHDK and SYGVNS. V shed 4 bases, J shed 6 bases, and the junction held 4 bases outside the gene matches. The CDR3 runs 15 residues. The CDR3: CASSAGTSGRNEQFF. The CDR3, as DNA: TGTGCCAGCAGTGCCGGGACTAGCGGGCGCAATGAGCAGTTCTTC. Filled out from reference TRBV25-1 and TRBJ2-1, the complete variable domain reads EADIYQTPRYLVIGTGKKITLECSQTMGHDKMYWYQQDPGMELHLIHYSYGVNSTEKGDLSSESTVSRIRTEHFPLTLESARPSHTSQYLCASSAGTSGRNEQFFGPGTRLTVL.

The V gene is TRBV24-1, the J gene TRBJ2-1; perhaps D is TRBD1 or TRBD2 (5 bases each). With 3 bases removed from V and 5 bases from J, the gap between germline ends came to 22 bases. The CDR3 covers 18 residues. Germline V gene data show CDR1 as KGHDR and CDR2 as SFDVKD. CDR3 amino acids: CATSDPLFGAARDNEQFF. CDR3 bases: TGTGCCACCAGTGATCCATTATTCGGGGCAGCACGTGACAATGAGCAGTTCTTC.

This chain joins TRBV20-1 and TRBJ2-1; TRBD2 aligns across 14 bases. From germline, CDR1 is DFQATT and CDR2 SNEGSKA (reference sequence). The length of the CDR3 is 20 residues. Trimming at V came to 0 bases and at J to 2 bases, leaving 12 bases not matched to a gene. The DNA for the CDR3 is TGCAGTGCTAGAGATGGTTCCGGGACTAGCGGGAGTAGGACCTACAATGAGCAGTTCTTC. This translates into CSARDGSGTSGSRTYNEQFF.

The V gene is TRBV4-2, the J gene TRBJ2-3; 15 bases are a match to TRBD2. Per germline, CDR1 LGHNA and CDR2 YNFKEQ. Trimming at V came to 5 bases and at J to 1 base, leaving 10 bases not matched to a gene. The CDR3 is 19 residues long. The CDR3, as DNA: TGTGCCAGCAGCTCGGACAGGGGACTAGCGGGAGGTGGCACAGATACGCAGTATTTT. This sequence encodes CASSSDRGLAGGGTDTQYF.

This clonotype appeared a few times. The J gene is TRBJ2-7, the V gene TRBV28; 10 bases agree with TRBD1. The trim removed 2 bases at V and 2 bases at J, leaving 12 bases unmatched. The CDR3 sequence is 18 residues long. The V gene's germline CDR1 is MDHEN and CDR2 SYDVKM. DNA of the CDR3: TGTGCCAGCAGTTTACCAGGACAGGGGGGGGCTGATACCTACGAGCAGTACTTC. Its protein is CASSLPGQGGADTYEQYF. The variable domain in full, completed from reference TRBV28 and TRBJ2-7, reads DVKVTQSSRYLVKRTGEKVFLECVQDMDHENMFWYRQDPGLGLRLIYFSYDVKMKEKGDIPEGYSVSREKKERFSLILESASTNQTSMYLCASSLPGQGGADTYEQYFGPGTRLTVT.

This clonotype was seen a handful of times. The chain has TRBV27 and TRBJ2-2; 8 positions agree with TRBD2. Germline V lookup: CDR1 MNHEY, CDR2 SMNVEV (reference sequence). The CDR3 contains 15 residues. Trimming at V came to 2 bases and at J to 3 bases, leaving 2 bases not matched to a gene. The CDR3 nucleotides are TGTGCCAGCAGTTTAGCGGGAGGTTACACCGGGGAGCTGTTTTTT. Translation: CASSLAGGYTGELFF.

This clonotype was detected a few times. V is TRBV4-3 and J is TRBJ1-5, with D unresolved. This CDR3 has 15 residues. Trimming took off 5 bases at V and 6 bases at J, with 17 bases between the two ends. Germline assignment: CDR1 LGHNA and CDR2 YSLEER. CDR3 DNA sequence: TGCGCCAGCAGCGAGACGGGTGGCACCGGTCAGCCCCAGCATTTT. It translates to CASSETGGTGQPQHF.

The chain links TRBV29-1 to TRBJ2-7, with 8 positions matching TRBD1. V dropped 1 base and J dropped 2; count of bases not matched to a gene: 7. Germline-derived CDR1 and CDR2 are SQVTM and ANQGSEA. CDR3 length equals 15 residues. The DNA of the CDR3 is TGCAGCGTTGAAGCCGCGACAGGGGCTCCCTACGAGCAGTACTTC. It yields the protein CSVEAATGAPYEQYF.

A few counts support this clonotype. V gene TRBV15 combines with J gene TRBJ2-5, with D possibly called TRBD1 or TRBD2 (5 bases each). CDR1 LNHNV and CDR2 YYDKDF come from the germline V gene (reference sequence). V shed 1 base and J shed 4 bases, with 13 bases lying between them. CDR3 length equals 15 residues. The CDR3 loop reads CATSRGVGVVETQYF. CDR3 sequence (DNA): TGTGCCACCAGCAGAGGAGTGGGGGTGGTAGAGACCCAGTACTTC.

The chain employs TRBV29-1 and TRBJ1-2; TRBD1 matches 10 bases. V shed 6 bases, J shed 8 bases, and the junction held 6 bases outside the gene matches. From germline, CDR1 is SQVTM and CDR2 ANQGSEA. The CDR3 is 12 amino acids. The CDR3 region has the DNA TGCAGCGTCGACAGGGGGCATAAGGGCTACACCTTC. Translating it yields CSVDRGHKGYTF. Full variable domain (outside the CDR3, taken from reference TRBV29-1 and TRBJ1-2): SAVISQKPSRDICQRGTSLTIQCQVDSQVTMMFWYRQQPGQSLTLIATANQGSEATYESGFVIDKFPISRPNLTFSTLTVSNMSPEDSSIYLCSVDRGHKGYTFGSGTRLTVV.